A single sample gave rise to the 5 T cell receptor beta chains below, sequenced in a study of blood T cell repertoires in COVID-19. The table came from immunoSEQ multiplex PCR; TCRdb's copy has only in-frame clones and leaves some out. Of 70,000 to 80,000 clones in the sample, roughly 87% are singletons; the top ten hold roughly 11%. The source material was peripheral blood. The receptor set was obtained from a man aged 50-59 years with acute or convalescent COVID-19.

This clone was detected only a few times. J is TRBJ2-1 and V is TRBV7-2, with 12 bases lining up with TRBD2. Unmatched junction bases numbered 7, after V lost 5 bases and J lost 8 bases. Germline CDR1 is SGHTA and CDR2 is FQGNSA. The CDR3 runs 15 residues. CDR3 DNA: TGTGCCAGCAGCCAAAGGACTAGCGGGAAGGATGAGCAGTTCTTC. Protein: CASSQRTSGKDEQFF. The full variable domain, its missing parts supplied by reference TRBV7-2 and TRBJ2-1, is GAGVSQSPSNKVTEKGKDVELRCDPISGHTALYWYRQSLGQGLEFLIYFQGNSAPDKSGLPSDRFSAERTGGSVSTLTIQRTQQEDSAVYLCASSQRTSGKDEQFFGPGTRLTVL.

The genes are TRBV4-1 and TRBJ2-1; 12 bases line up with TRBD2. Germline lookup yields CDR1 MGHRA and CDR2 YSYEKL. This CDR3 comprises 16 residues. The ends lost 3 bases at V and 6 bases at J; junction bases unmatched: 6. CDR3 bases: TGCGCCAGCAGCCAGCCCTCTAGCGGGGGGGCCAATGAGCAGTTCTTC. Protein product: CASSQPSSGGANEQFF.

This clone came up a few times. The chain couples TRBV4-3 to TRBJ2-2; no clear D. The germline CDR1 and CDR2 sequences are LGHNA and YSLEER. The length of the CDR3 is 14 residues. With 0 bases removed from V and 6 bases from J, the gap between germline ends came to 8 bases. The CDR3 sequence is CASSQDSGPGELFF. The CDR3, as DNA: TGCGCCAGCAGCCAAGATAGTGGTCCCGGGGAGCTGTTTTTT.

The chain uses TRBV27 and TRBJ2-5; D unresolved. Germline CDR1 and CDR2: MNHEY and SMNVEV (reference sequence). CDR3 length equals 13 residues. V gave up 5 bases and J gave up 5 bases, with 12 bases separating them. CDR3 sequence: CASSHVGDETQYF. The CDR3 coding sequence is TGTGCCAGCAGTCACGTTGGAGATGAGACCCAGTACTTC.

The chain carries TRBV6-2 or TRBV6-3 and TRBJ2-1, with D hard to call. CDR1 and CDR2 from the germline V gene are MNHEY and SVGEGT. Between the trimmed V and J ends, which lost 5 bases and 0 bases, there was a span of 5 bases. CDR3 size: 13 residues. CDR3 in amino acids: CASSPSSYNEQFF. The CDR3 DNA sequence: TGTGCCAGCAGTCCGAGCTCCTACAATGAGCAGTTCTTC.